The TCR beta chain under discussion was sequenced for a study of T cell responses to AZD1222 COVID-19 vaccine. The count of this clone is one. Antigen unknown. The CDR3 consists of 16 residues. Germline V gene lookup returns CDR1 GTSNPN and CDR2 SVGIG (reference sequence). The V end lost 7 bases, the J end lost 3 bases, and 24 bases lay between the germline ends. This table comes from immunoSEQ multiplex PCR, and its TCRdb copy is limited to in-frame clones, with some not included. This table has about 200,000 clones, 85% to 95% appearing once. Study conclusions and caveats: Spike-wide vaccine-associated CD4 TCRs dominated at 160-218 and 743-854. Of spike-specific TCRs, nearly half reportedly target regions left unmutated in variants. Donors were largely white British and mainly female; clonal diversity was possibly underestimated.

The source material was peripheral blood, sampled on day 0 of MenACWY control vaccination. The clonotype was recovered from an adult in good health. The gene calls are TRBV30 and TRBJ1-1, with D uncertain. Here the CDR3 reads CASNRLIRERDTEAFF. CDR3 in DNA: TGTGCCTCAAACAGACTAATAAGAGAGAGAGACACTGAAGCTTTCTTT.